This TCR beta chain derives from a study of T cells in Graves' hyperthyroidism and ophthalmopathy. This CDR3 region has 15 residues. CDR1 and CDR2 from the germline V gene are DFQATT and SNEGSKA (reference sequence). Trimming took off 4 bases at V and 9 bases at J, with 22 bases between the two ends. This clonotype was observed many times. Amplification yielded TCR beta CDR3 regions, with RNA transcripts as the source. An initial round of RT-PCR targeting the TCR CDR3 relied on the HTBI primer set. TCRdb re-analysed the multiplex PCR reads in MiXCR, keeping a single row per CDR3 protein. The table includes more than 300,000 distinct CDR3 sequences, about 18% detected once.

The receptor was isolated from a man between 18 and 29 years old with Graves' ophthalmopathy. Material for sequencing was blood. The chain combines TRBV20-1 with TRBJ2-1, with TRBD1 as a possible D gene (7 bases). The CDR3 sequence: CSANPGAEGASEQFF. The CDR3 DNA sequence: TGCAGTGCTAACCCCGGAGCGGAGGGGGCCAGTGAGCAGTTCTTC.